These 17 T cell receptor beta chains were all obtained from the same sample, sequenced in a study of vaccination effects on CD4 cells after COVID-19. Their specific antigens are unknown. Method: immunoSEQ multiplex PCR; TCRdb's copy keeps in-frame clones and lacks some. The sample records under 15,000 clones, around 79% being singletons. Sequencing was preceded by expansion of antigen-specific CD4+ T cells with viral peptide pools in the ViraFEST assay. CD4+ T cell isolation took place after 10 days of culture. This person's SARS-CoV-2 infection, confirmed by PCR, occurred between March and December 2020. It was two doses of either the BNT162b2 or mRNA-1273 vaccine that participants received. The sequences come from CD4+ T cells from PBMCs cultured with HCoV-NL63 spike peptides, collected after COVID-19 vaccination. These receptors came from a human donor who had a prior SARS-CoV-2 infection.

The rearrangement joins TRBV29-1 to TRBJ2-5; no definite D call. There are 12 residues in the CDR3. The V and J ends lost 2 bases and 5 bases respectively, with 9 bases between them. CDR1 and CDR2 (germline): SQVTM, ANQGSEA. CDR3 in amino acids: CSVELLGETQYF. The CDR3 nucleotides are TGCAGCGTTGAATTGTTAGGGGAGACCCAGTACTTC.

V and J are TRBV2 and TRBJ2-2, with TRBD1 matching over 7 bases. With V trimmed by 8 bases and J by 1 base, 7 bases remained unmatched. Germline lookup yields CDR1 SNHLY and CDR2 FYNNEI. CDR3 length: 15 residues. The DNA for the CDR3 is TGTGCCAGCCTGACGGGGACAGTGAACACCGGGGAGCTGTTTTTT. Translating it yields CASLTGTVNTGELFF.

The V gene is TRBV4-3, the J gene TRBJ2-7, with D unresolved. V gave up 1 base and J gave up 3 bases, with 10 bases separating them. The CDR3 runs 14 residues. Germline CDR1 is LGHNA and CDR2 is YSLEER. The CDR3 sequence: CASSQGVRIYEQYF. The CDR3 coding sequence is TGCGCCAGCAGCCAAGGAGTAAGGATCTACGAGCAGTACTTC.

The genes are TRBV7-8 and TRBJ2-5; the D is unclear. This CDR3 comprises 11 residues. Germline loops: CDR1 SGHVS, CDR2 FQNEAQ. Trimming took off 3 bases at V and 5 bases at J, with 4 bases between the two ends. Here the CDR3 reads CASSFFETQYF. The CDR3 DNA sequence: TGTGCCAGCAGCTTCTTTGAGACCCAGTACTTC.

The rearrangement uses TRBV7-2 and TRBJ2-3, with D perhaps matching TRBD1 (6 bases). The germline V gene encodes CDR1 SGHTA and CDR2 FQGNSA. CDR3 size: 18 residues. Trimming took off 1 base at V and 1 base at J, with 18 bases between the two ends. CDR3 sequence reads: CASSLVLGQGPGTDTQYF. CDR3 DNA sequence: TGTGCCAGCAGCTTAGTTCTGGGACAAGGCCCTGGCACAGATACGCAGTATTTT.

CDR3 nucleotide sequence: TGTGCCAGCAGTTTATCCCACCGCGGTATCAATGAGCAGTTCTTC. It specifies CASSLSHRGINEQFF. The chain uses TRBV6-2 or TRBV6-3 and TRBJ2-1; D uncertain. V was clipped by 4 bases and J by 6 bases, with 16 bases between them. The length of the CDR3 is 15 residues. The germline V gene encodes CDR1 MNHEY and CDR2 SVGEGT.

This clone was found a few times. This chain connects TRBV30 to TRBJ2-2, with D perhaps matching TRBD2 (5 bases). Germline V gene lookup returns CDR1 GTSNPN and CDR2 SVGIG (reference sequence). This CDR3 has 15 residues. V was trimmed by 6 bases and J by 1 base, leaving 15 bases between them. CDR3 region: CACRPGSKNTGELFF. CDR3 in DNA: TGTGCCTGTCGACCGGGGTCTAAGAACACCGGGGAGCTGTTTTTT.

In this sample, this clone turned up a few times. The J gene is TRBJ2-5, the V gene TRBV9, with 8 bases identical to TRBD2. Germline V gene sequence: CDR1 SGDLS, CDR2 YYNGEE. Trimming at V came to 1 base and at J to 5 bases, leaving 10 bases not matched to a gene. The CDR3 covers 16 residues. The CDR3 reads CASSVSVGGAQETQYF. DNA for the CDR3: TGTGCCAGCAGCGTATCTGTCGGGGGGGCCCAGGAGACCCAGTACTTC.

The V and J genes are TRBV30 and TRBJ2-5; D call uncertain. The V gene lost 5 bases and the J gene lost 5 bases, with 21 bases spanning the gap. Germline CDR1 is GTSNPN and CDR2 is SVGIG (reference sequence). CDR3 length: 15 amino acids. The CDR3 loop is CAWCQGSGLGETQYF. As DNA, the CDR3 is TGTGCCTGGTGTCAAGGTTCTGGGCTCGGGGAGACCCAGTACTTC.

The chain has TRBV7-2 and TRBJ1-3, with TRBD1 as a possible D gene (5 bases). The V gene lost 1 base and the J gene lost 12 bases, with 16 bases spanning the gap. The germline gives CDR1 SGHTA, CDR2 FQGNSA. CDR3 length: 14 amino acids. CDR3 nucleotides: TGTGCCAGCAGCTTAGACAGACAGTCCTCCGACATATATTTT. Translated, it gives CASSLDRQSSDIYF. The whole variable domain, remainder taken from reference TRBV7-2 and TRBJ1-3, is GAGVSQSPSNKVTEKGKDVELRCDPISGHTALYWYRQSLGQGLEFLIYFQGNSAPDKSGLPSDRFSAERTGGSVSTLTIQRTQQEDSAVYLCASSLDRQSSDIYFGEGSWLTVV.

This chain links TRBV3-1 (or the pseudogene TRBV3-2) with TRBJ2-3; D assignment may be TRBD1 or TRBD2 (5 bases each). The CDR3 is 15 amino acids. The germline V and J ends were trimmed by 4 bases and 5 bases, with 16 bases remaining between them. CDR1 is LGHDT and CDR2 is YNNKEL in the germline V gene (reference sequence). The CDR3 spells CASSPIRTGGDTQYF. The DNA for the CDR3 is TGTGCCAGCAGCCCGATTCGGACTGGGGGAGATACGCAGTATTTT.

The chain combines TRBV5-6 with TRBJ2-2; perhaps TRBD1 as D (5 bases). The germline V gene has CDR1 SGHDT and CDR2 YYEEEE. The CDR3 has 16 residues. Between the trimmed V and J ends, which lost 4 bases and 1 base, there was a span of 14 bases. The CDR3 sequence: CASSRMTALNTGELFF. DNA for the CDR3: TGTGCCAGCAGCCGAATGACAGCCCTGAACACCGGGGAGCTGTTTTTT.

The chain joins TRBV7-9 to TRBJ2-7, with 11 bases identical to TRBD2. The CDR3 has 14 residues. J was trimmed by 2 bases and V by 4 bases; bases with no gene match: 1. CDR1 is SEHNR, CDR2 FQNEAQ, per germline (reference sequence). The CDR3 sequence: CASSSSGRTYEQYF. CDR3 in DNA: TGTGCCAGCAGCTCTAGCGGGAGGACCTACGAGCAGTACTTC.

The chain links TRBV5-1 to TRBJ2-5; TRBD2 matches at 9 bases. Looked up from germline, CDR1 is SGHRS and CDR2 is YFSETQ. V lost 0 bases to trimming and J lost 2 bases; unmatched junction nucleotides: 2. This CDR3 region has 15 residues. The CDR3 DNA reads TGCGCCAGCAGCTTGGTGACTAGCGGACAAGAGACCCAGTACTTC. Translating it yields CASSLVTSGQETQYF.

V usage is TRBV5-1 and J usage is TRBJ1-2; tentative D call: TRBD1 (6 bases). The CDR3 runs 15 residues. V lost 7 bases and J 6 bases, leaving 22 bases between the germline ends. CDR1 is SGHRS and CDR2 is YFSETQ in the germline V gene. The CDR3, as DNA: TGCGCCAGCTCATTGATGACAGGAAGTCAGGATGGCTACACCTTC. Amino acid sequence: CASSLMTGSQDGYTF.

This CDR3 is CAWSVQGKGYTF. Here the CDR3 DNA reads TGTGCCTGGAGTGTCCAGGGTAAAGGCTACACCTTC. The chain is built from TRBV30 and TRBJ1-2, with a weak D call TRBD1 (5 bases). The V gene lost 0 bases and the J gene lost 8 bases, with 10 bases spanning the gap. CDR1 is GTSNPN, CDR2 SVGIG, per germline (reference sequence). This CDR3 comprises 12 residues.

The chain couples TRBV30 to TRBJ1-5; D is perhaps TRBD1 (5 bases). V lost 0 bases to trimming and J lost 5 bases, with 8 bases between them. This CDR3 region has 13 residues. CDR1 and CDR2 from the germline V gene are GTSNPN and SVGIG (reference sequence). CDR3 in DNA: TGTGCCTGGAGTGTCAGGGATGATCAGCCCCAGCATTTT. The encoded protein is CAWSVRDDQPQHF.